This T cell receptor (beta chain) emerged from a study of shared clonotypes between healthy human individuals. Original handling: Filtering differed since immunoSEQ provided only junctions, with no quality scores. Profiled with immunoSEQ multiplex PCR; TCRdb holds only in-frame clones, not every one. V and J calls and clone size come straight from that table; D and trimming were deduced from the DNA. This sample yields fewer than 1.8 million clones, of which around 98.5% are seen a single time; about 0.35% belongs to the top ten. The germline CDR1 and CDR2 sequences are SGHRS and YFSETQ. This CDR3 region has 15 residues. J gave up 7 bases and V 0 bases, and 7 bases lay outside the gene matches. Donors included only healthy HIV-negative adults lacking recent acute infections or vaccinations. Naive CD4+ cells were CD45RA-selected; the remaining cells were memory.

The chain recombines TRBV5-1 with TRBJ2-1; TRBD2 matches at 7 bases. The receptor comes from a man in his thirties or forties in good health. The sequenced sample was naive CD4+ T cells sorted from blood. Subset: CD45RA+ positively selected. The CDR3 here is CASSLASTSWNEQFF. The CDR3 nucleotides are TGCGCCAGCAGCTTGGCCTCGACTAGCTGGAATGAGCAGTTCTTC.